The 30 T cell receptor beta chains below come from one sample, sequenced in a study of regulatory T cells in long-lasting Graves disease. iRepertoire HTBI primers and Arm-PCR of CDR3 regions built TCR beta libraries. TCRdb recomputed calls from the multiplex PCR reads with MiXCR, one row per CDR3 protein. This table has some 490,000 distinct CDR3 sequences, 12% appearing once. Time point given: newly diagnosed GD, antithyroid drugs for less than 3 months. Construction of the TCR library relied on RNA isolated from PBMCs. These records were also assigned to another study, of T cells in Graves' hyperthyroidism and ophthalmopathy.

Sequenced material: peripheral blood mononuclear cells (PBMCs), taken at new diagnosis, from a patient treated with antithyroid drugs. The receptor set was obtained from a woman aged 25-40 years with Graves disease.

This clonotype was detected ten times or more. The chain couples TRBV2 to TRBJ1-5; D gene uncertain. Trimming shortened V by 5 bases and J by 7 bases, and 15 bases separated the two germline ends. The CDR3 extends over 14 amino acids. Germline V gives CDR1 SNHLY, CDR2 FYNNEI. This CDR3 is CASSLGAISQPQHF. The CDR3 bases are TGTGCCAGCAGTCTTGGTGCGATCTCCCAGCCCCAGCATTTT.

For this clonotype: With a much larger clone just one base away, this may be a read error. The chain recombines TRBV11-1 with TRBJ2-7, with 9 bases that match TRBD1. There are 16 residues in the CDR3. CDR1 and CDR2 (germline): SGHAT, FQDESV (reference sequence). Trimming cost V 1 base and J 7 bases; bases outside gene matches: 11. CDR3 bases: TGTGCCAGCAGCTTAGTTAGGACAGGGGTGCTCGATGAGCAGTACTTC. It yields the protein CASSLVRTGVLDEQYF.

Only a few counts were recorded for this clonotype. The rearrangement uses TRBV9 and TRBJ1-2; D is unclear. The germline V gene has CDR1 SGDLS and CDR2 YYNGEE. The CDR3 is 15 residues long. V was clipped by 3 bases and J by 7 bases, with 19 bases between them. The chain's CDR3 is CASSAREVSAIGYTF. Written as DNA, the CDR3 is TGTGCCAGCAGCGCCCGTGAGGTTAGCGCGATTGGCTACACCTTC.

At least ten counts were recorded for this clonotype. The V gene is TRBV6-1, the J gene TRBJ1-5; D is perhaps TRBD1 (6 bases). Trimming cost V 8 bases and J 2 bases, with 19 bases left between them. From germline, CDR1 is MNHNS and CDR2 SASEGT. The CDR3 length is 16 residues. CDR3 protein: CASSQSGGRGNQPQHF. Here the CDR3 DNA reads TGTGCCAGCTCTCAATCTGGGGGGCGCGGCAATCAGCCCCAGCATTTT.

The chain combines TRBV10-3 with TRBJ2-7; D possibly corresponds to TRBD2 (6 bases). The V end was cut by 3 bases, the J end by 7 bases, with 16 bases between. The V gene's germline CDR1 is ENHRY and CDR2 SYGVKD. This CDR3 region has 14 residues. The CDR3 loop reads CAISELAGTGEQYF. The CDR3 nucleotides read TGTGCCATCAGTGAACTTGCGGGGACGGGGGAGCAGTACTTC.

This clonotype has a handful of counts. The genes are TRBV29-1 and TRBJ2-1; 7 bases agree with TRBD2. The CDR3 runs 14 residues. Germline CDR1 reads SQVTM; CDR2 reads ANQGSEA. The V and J ends lost 3 bases and 3 bases, in that order; junction bases with no gene match: 5. CDR3 in amino acids: CSVDRDYRYNEQFF. CDR3 sequence (DNA): TGCAGCGTTGACCGGGACTACCGCTACAATGAGCAGTTCTTC.

This clonotype appeared many times. This sequence joins TRBV10-1 and TRBJ2-7; 10 bases line up with TRBD2. The CDR3 spans 16 residues. Germline V lookup: CDR1 WNHNN, CDR2 SYGVQD (reference sequence). Trimming at V came to 3 bases and at J to 3 bases, leaving 8 bases not matched to a gene. This CDR3 is CASSEGTSGAHYEQYF. The CDR3 bases are TGCGCCAGCAGTGAAGGTACTAGCGGGGCTCACTACGAGCAGTACTTC.

This clonotype was counted many times. V and J are TRBV7-2 and TRBJ2-2, with D possibly matching TRBD1 (5 bases). The V end was cut by 7 bases, the J end by 6 bases, with 15 bases between. The CDR3 contains 14 residues. Germline lookup yields CDR1 SGHTA and CDR2 FQGNSA. As DNA, the CDR3 is TGTGCCAGCAAGGGCGACAGATCGGCCGGGGAGCTGTTTTTT. This sequence encodes CASKGDRSAGELFF.

In its sample, this clonotype was seen a few times. The chain has TRBV19 and TRBJ1-5; D remains unclear. Germline assignment: CDR1 LNHDA and CDR2 SQIVND (reference sequence). Between the trimmed V and J ends, which lost 2 bases and 0 bases, there was a span of 8 bases. This CDR3 has 15 residues. This CDR3 is CASSIQVYSNQPQHF. Written as DNA, the CDR3 is TGTGCCAGTAGTATACAGGTCTATAGCAATCAGCCCCAGCATTTT.

This clonotype was seen at least ten times. V and J are TRBV7-8 and TRBJ1-2, with TRBD1 matching over 11 bases. V shed 5 bases and J 3 bases; nucleotides not matched to a gene: 11. This CDR3 has 17 residues. Per the germline V gene, CDR1 is SGHVS and CDR2 is FQNEAQ. The CDR3 loop is CASSTLPGQGEDYGYTF. For the CDR3, the DNA is TGTGCCAGCAGCACGCTTCCGGGACAGGGGGAAGACTATGGCTACACCTTC.

This clonotype was counted at least ten times. The CDR3 DNA reads TGTGCCAGCAGTCATTTACAGGCCTATGGCTACACCTTC. It encodes CASSHLQAYGYTF. V gene TRBV27 combines with J gene TRBJ1-2, with a possible D match to TRBD1 (5 bases). CDR3 size: 13 residues. Germline V lookup: CDR1 MNHEY, CDR2 SMNVEV (reference sequence). Trimming removed 5 bases at V and 4 bases at J, with 11 bases between.

The rearrangement uses TRBV27 and TRBJ2-7, with TRBD1 matching 7 bases. This CDR3 is built from 13 residues. V was clipped by 8 bases and J by 2 bases; unmatched bases: 6. Germline CDR1 is MNHEY and CDR2 is SMNVEV (reference sequence). The CDR3 region has the DNA TGTGCCAGCCGATCACAGGGGACCTACGAGCAGTACTTC. This translates into CASRSQGTYEQYF.

This clonotype was found many times. This chain's CDR3 is CASSQDIRQGRLFF. DNA of the CDR3: TGCGCCAGCAGCCAAGATATACGACAGGGTCGCCTGTTTTTT. The rearrangement uses TRBV4-3 and TRBJ1-4, with TRBD1 matching over 7 bases. The CDR3 totals 14 residues. Germline V gene lookup returns CDR1 LGHNA and CDR2 YSLEER. Unmatched junction bases numbered 9, after V lost 0 bases and J lost 14 bases.

This clonotype was detected many times. V and J are TRBV28 and TRBJ2-1; 7 bases map to TRBD2. The CDR3 runs to 15 residues. Germline CDR1 is MDHEN and CDR2 is SYDVKM. Trimming took 2 bases from V and 3 from J; bases not matched to a gene: 4. Here the CDR3 reads CASSLVGGNYNEQFF. CDR3 sequence (DNA): TGTGCCAGCAGTTTAGTGGGGGGGAACTACAATGAGCAGTTCTTC.

This clonotype was recorded many times. The gene calls are TRBV6-2 or TRBV6-3 and TRBJ1-6; D perhaps matches TRBD1 (5 bases). V lost 0 bases and J lost 7, with 10 bases in between. CDR3 length equals 15 residues. Per germline, CDR1 MNHEY and CDR2 SVGEGT. This CDR3 reads CASSYSKWDNSPLHF. The CDR3 region has the DNA TGTGCCAGCAGTTACTCCAAGTGGGACAATTCACCCCTCCACTTT.

V usage is TRBV18 and J usage is TRBJ1-2; 7 bases line up with TRBD1. The ends lost 6 bases at V and 7 bases at J; junction bases unmatched: 14. Germline V gives CDR1 KGHSH, CDR2 LQKENI. This CDR3 contains 15 residues. In DNA, the CDR3 is TGTGCCAGCTCCGCGAGTACAGGGGCGGATGGTGGCTACACCTTC. Translated: CASSASTGADGGYTF.

CDR3 sequence: CASSAMDEPRDTQYF. The DNA for the CDR3 is TGTGCCAGCAGTGCCATGGACGAGCCCCGAGATACGCAGTATTTT. The chain has TRBV25-1 and TRBJ2-3; D remains unclear. The germline V gene has CDR1 MGHDK and CDR2 SYGVNS. This CDR3 region has 15 residues. V was trimmed by 4 bases and J by 5 bases, leaving 16 bases between them.

This clonotype was seen many times. The V and J genes are TRBV19 and TRBJ2-1, with 8 bases fitting TRBD2. V shed 3 bases and J 6 bases; nucleotides not matched to a gene: 7. The CDR3 covers 15 residues. CDR1 is LNHDA, CDR2 SQIVND, per germline (reference sequence). The CDR3 DNA is TGTGCCAGTAGTATTAAAGCGGGAGATCTCAATGAGCAGTTCTTC. Its translation is CASSIKAGDLNEQFF.

This rearrangement joins TRBV6-2 or TRBV6-3 to TRBJ2-3; the match to TRBD1 covers 9 bases. Looked up from germline, CDR1 is MNHEY and CDR2 is SVGEGT. V was clipped by 5 bases and J by 5 bases; unmatched bases: 8. The CDR3 loop spans 15 amino acids. CDR3 protein: CASSEGDREVDTQYF. CDR3 DNA: TGTGCCAGCAGTGAAGGGGACAGGGAGGTAGATACGCAGTATTTT.

This clonotype occurred a few times. This chain links TRBV28 with TRBJ2-2, with D hard to call. Germline V gene data show CDR1 as MDHEN and CDR2 as SYDVKM. Trimming removed 3 bases from V and 0 bases from J, with 11 bases in between. The CDR3 contains 16 residues. CDR3 nucleotides: TGTGCCAGCAGTTTGTTACAGTCCGCGAACACCGGGGAGCTGTTTTTT. Protein sequence: CASSLLQSANTGELFF.

This chain joins TRBV14 and TRBJ1-1, with a weak D call TRBD1 (6 bases). This CDR3 has 16 amino acids. CDR1 is SGHDN and CDR2 is FVKESK in the germline V gene. Deletions cut 0 bases from V and 9 bases from J, with 20 bases between. The CDR3 is CASSQDGRQGKSKAFF. Here the CDR3 DNA reads TGTGCCAGCAGCCAAGATGGGAGGCAGGGGAAATCCAAAGCTTTCTTT.

This clonotype occurred once. This sequence joins TRBV5-4 and TRBJ2-1; D assignment may be TRBD1 or TRBD2 (5 bases each). V lost 6 bases to trimming and J lost 8 bases, with 12 bases between them. This CDR3 contains 12 residues. The germline gives CDR1 SGHNT, CDR2 YYREEE (reference sequence). CDR3 sequence: CASTGAGDEQFF. In DNA, the CDR3 is TGTGCCAGCACCGGGGCTGGAGATGAGCAGTTCTTC.

This clonotype was seen at least ten times. The chain joins TRBV2 to TRBJ2-7; D ambiguous. The CDR3 runs 13 residues. CDR1 and CDR2 (germline): SNHLY, FYNNEI. The V end was cut by 10 bases, the J end by 0 bases, with 13 bases between. The CDR3, as DNA: TGTGCCACCTTCGACACCAACTCCTACGAGCAGTACTTC. Its translation is CATFDTNSYEQYF.

This clonotype occurred many times. This chain uses TRBV6-1 with TRBJ1-2; TRBD1 matches at 7 bases. The CDR3 length is 13 residues. With V trimmed by 6 bases and J by 8 bases, 9 bases remained unmatched. CDR1 and CDR2 (germline): MNHNS, SASEGT. The CDR3 DNA follows: TGTGCCAGCAGACCCGACAGGGCTTCCGGCTACACCTTC. It codes for CASRPDRASGYTF.

In this sample, this clonotype turned up many times. This chain uses TRBV7-9 with TRBJ2-3; D remains ambiguous. Germline CDR1 is SEHNR and CDR2 is FQNEAQ (reference sequence). The CDR3 is made up of 15 amino acids. Trimming removed 1 base at V and 2 bases at J, with 10 bases between. The CDR3 DNA reads as TGTGCCAGCAGCTTAGGGCCGACGTCCACAGATACGCAGTATTTT. It specifies CASSLGPTSTDTQYF.

This clonotype occurred many times. The chain combines TRBV11-1 with TRBJ2-7; 9 bases are a match to TRBD1. The CDR3 length is 18 residues. V lost 4 bases to trimming and J lost 3 bases; unmatched junction nucleotides: 16. Germline-derived CDR1 and CDR2 are SGHAT and FQDESV (reference sequence). CDR3 DNA: TGTGCCAGCAGCTCGCCACCCCCGGGACAGGGAACAATCTACGAGCAGTACTTC. This translates into CASSSPPPGQGTIYEQYF.

This clonotype has ten or more counts. The chain couples TRBV7-2 to TRBJ2-4; 10 bases line up with TRBD1. Germline V gene sequence: CDR1 SGHTA, CDR2 FQGNSA. The V gene end was trimmed by 5 bases and the J gene end by 3 bases; junction bases not matched to a gene: 7. CDR3 length equals 16 residues. CDR3 nucleotides: TGTGCCAGCAGCCTAAGACAGGGGGCAAGCAAAAACATTCAGTACTTC. This translates into CASSLRQGASKNIQYF.

This clonotype showed up just a few times. Germline is not matched at one junction end, which may reflect a read error. The rearrangement links TRBV5-1 to TRBJ1-4; TRBD1 might be the D (6 bases). CDR1 is SGHRS, CDR2 YFSETQ, per germline. The CDR3 runs 14 residues. The DNA for the CDR3 is TGTGCCAGCAGTTGGACAGCCCCTAATGAAAAACTGTTTTTT. Encoded protein: CASSWTAPNEKLFF.

There are many counts of this clonotype. V and J are TRBV2 and TRBJ2-2; D is possibly TRBD2 (7 bases). V was shortened by 7 bases and J by 5 bases, with 14 bases between the two germline ends. Germline V gives CDR1 SNHLY, CDR2 FYNNEI. The CDR3 is 14 amino acids. The CDR3 protein is CASNREGMTGELFF. DNA for the CDR3: TGTGCCAGCAACAGGGAGGGTATGACCGGGGAGCTGTTTTTT.

This chain uses TRBV5-4 with TRBJ2-7; D perhaps matches TRBD2 (5 bases). The V and J ends lost 1 base and 6 bases respectively, with 14 bases between them. Germline CDR1 SGHNT, CDR2 YYREEE (reference sequence). This CDR3 spans 14 amino acids. CDR3 sequence reads: CASSLSERGLEQYF. The CDR3 nucleotides read TGTGCCAGCAGCTTGTCGGAAAGAGGGCTCGAGCAGTACTTC.